Shown below are 2 T cell receptor beta chains from a single sample sequenced in a study of early T cells in non-severe SARS-CoV-2 infection. TCRdb ran MiXCR on the 5' RACE reads and lists one entry per CDR3 protein. In the table there are 20,000 to 25,000 distinct CDR3 sequences, roughly 4.4% of which are singletons. Sequencing input: whole blood. These receptors were obtained from an adult who was a healthcare worker with PCR-confirmed SARS-CoV-2 infection or an uninfected control (not recorded which).

In its sample, this clonotype was seen a few times. The chain recombines TRBV28 with TRBJ1-5, with unresolved D. In germline, CDR1 is MDHEN, CDR2 SYDVKM. V was cut by 7 bases and J by 4 bases, with 20 bases left in between. The CDR3 runs to 16 residues. The CDR3 loop reads CASTPERWQRNQPQHF. CDR3 DNA sequence: TGTGCCAGCACCCCAGAGAGGTGGCAGAGGAATCAGCCCCAGCATTTT.

The V and J genes are TRBV2 and TRBJ1-2; TRBD1 matches 8 bases. V shed 7 bases and J 5 bases; nucleotides not matched to a gene: 9. This CDR3 has 14 amino acids. Germline V CDR1 and CDR2: SNHLY, FYNNEI. This CDR3 is CASKGTGGWYGYTF. As DNA, the CDR3 is TGTGCCAGCAAAGGGACAGGCGGATGGTATGGCTACACCTTC.